This TCR beta chain emerged from a study of blood T cell repertoires in COVID-19 (dated by TCRdb to the early 2020s). Turning to the overall study: Samples from collaborators originated in the United States, Italy and Spain and spanned both the acute and convalescent phases of COVID-19. The material from the prospective study consisted of cDNA or gDNA derived from T cells, B-cell-depleted T cells, or PBMCs. Deeply sampled blood TCRbeta repertoires from subjects exposed to, actively infected with, or recovered from COVID-19 were included in the dataset. The repertoires were released in a freely available public database meant as a resource for research on the immune response to SARS-CoV-2. Samples were obtained from the ongoing ImmuneRACE study (first 160 participants) and from 1,200 or so subjects provided by 6 global collaborators. A de-identified subject ID, COVID-19 status, age in years and sex were almost always included in the sample metadata. HLA class I and class II types, where available, came from metadata supplied by the sample provider rather than from assay-based typing. Beyond this particular receptor, the publication reports: Clinical and demographic metadata were provided uncurated, with the amount varying by source and participant.

The immunoSEQ Assay, a bias-controlled multiplex PCR, was used to amplify TCRbeta CDR3 regions from genomic DNA. The source study handled its data this way. The number of nucleated cells in each sample was estimated by amplification of reference gene primers within the assay. Sequence reads were collapsed and filtered to measure the absolute abundance of every unique TCRbeta CDR3 rearrangement. For each sample, productive Simpson clonality was calculated by taking the square root of Simpson's diversity index across productive rearrangements. As stored in TCRdb, this immuneACCESS dataset retains in-frame rearrangements with V and J assigned. A fraction of the clones does not appear; measured against another copy, unresolved V genes explain less than half of the discrepancy, and the remainder lacks a known reason. For V, J and clone size, that table is used; D and trimming come from the DNA. Counted in this sample were approximately 290,000 clones; 80% to 85% of them appeared once. About 15% of the sample comes from the top ten.

According to the germline V gene (reference sequence), CDR1 reads SGHNT and CDR2 reads YYREEE. The V and J ends are trimmed by 0 bases and 0 bases, leaving 9 bases between them. From the cysteine up to the phenylalanine, the CDR3 has a length of 15 residues. Just the 45-base CDR3 DNA is kept, in frame starting at base 1. At one collaborating source in Seattle, patients were enrolled during active infection and were followed longitudinally through the course of disease. Collaborating institutions collected whole blood in K2EDTA tubes following their own protocols. Collaborator samples were shipped for TCRbeta analysis as frozen whole blood, isolated PBMCs, or DNA extracted from either sample type. Note on this clone: The antigen it binds to is not known. No much larger clonotype is one base removed from it; base qualities were not supplied.

The chain is made from TRBV5-4 and TRBJ1-1; TRBD1 is a possible D gene, resting on 6 matching bases. The specimen sequenced was peripheral blood. The clonotype originates from a person aged 70 to 85 with COVID-19, enrolled during active disease. CDR3 protein: CASSLGTEMNTEAFF. The DNA sequence reads TGTGCCAGCAGCTTGGGGACAGAAATGAACACTGAAGCTTTCTTT.